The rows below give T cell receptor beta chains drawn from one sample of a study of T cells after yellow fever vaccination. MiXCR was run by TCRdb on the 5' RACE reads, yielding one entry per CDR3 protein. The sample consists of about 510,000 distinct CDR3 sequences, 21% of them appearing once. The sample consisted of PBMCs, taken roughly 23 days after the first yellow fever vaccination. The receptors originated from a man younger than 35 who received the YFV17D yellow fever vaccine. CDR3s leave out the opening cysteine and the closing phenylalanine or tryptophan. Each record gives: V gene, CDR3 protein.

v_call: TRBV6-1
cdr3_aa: ASRKDSLPGTQY

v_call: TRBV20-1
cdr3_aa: SALTNTGELF

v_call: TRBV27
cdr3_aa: ASSANPPRETQY

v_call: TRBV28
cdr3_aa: ASSIQGGGANVLT

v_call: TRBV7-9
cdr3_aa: ASSPGRGNTGELF

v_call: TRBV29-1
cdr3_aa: SVRAGSFYEQY

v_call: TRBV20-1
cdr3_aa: SATSMDRDYGYT

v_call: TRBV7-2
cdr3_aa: ASSRSGGAKEQF

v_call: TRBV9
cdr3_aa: ASSPSVGGSSGANVLT

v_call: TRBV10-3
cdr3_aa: AIRDRANEQF

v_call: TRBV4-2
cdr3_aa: ASSQETTDSGANVLT

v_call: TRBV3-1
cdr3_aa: ASSHYPSYNEQF

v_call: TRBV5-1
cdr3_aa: ASSPQGTGGYT

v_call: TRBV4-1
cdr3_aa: ASSQSPLGSAEQY

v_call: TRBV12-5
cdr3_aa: ASGLPGQTYEQY

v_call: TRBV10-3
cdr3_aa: AISETRTGPYNEQF

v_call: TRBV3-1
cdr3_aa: ASNQDVTVGTRTEAF

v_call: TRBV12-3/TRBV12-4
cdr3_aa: ASSSGEVQPQH

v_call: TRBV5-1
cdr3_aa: ASSLSPNQPQH

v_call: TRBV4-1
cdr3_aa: ASSHPRGLAGAPHVADTQY

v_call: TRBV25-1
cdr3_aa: ASSGLQFYGYT

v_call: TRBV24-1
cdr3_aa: ATSDRRGGNEQF

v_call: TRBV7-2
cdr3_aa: ASSLATLANYGYT

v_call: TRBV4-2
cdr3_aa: ASSQVRSGIPYEQY

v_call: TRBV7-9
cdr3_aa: ASSLTGANTDTQY

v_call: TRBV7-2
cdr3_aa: ASSDRPATKAF

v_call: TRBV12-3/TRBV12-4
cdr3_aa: ASRQDLNYGYT

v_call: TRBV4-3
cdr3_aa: ASSQDLGLAGELF

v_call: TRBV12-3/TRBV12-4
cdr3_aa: ASSFRPGELF

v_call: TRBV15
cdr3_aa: ATSATRGTEAF

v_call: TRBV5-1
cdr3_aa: ASSFGVGWNEQF

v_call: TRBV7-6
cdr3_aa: ASSPLGASAGNTIY

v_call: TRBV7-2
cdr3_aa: ASVAGDTDTQY

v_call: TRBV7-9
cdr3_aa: ASSSGPGLNTEAF

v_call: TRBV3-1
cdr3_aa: ASSQVSRVNTEAF

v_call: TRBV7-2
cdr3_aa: ASSSIAGVADTQY

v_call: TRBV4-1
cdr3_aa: ASSQNRGRHQSGGANNEQF

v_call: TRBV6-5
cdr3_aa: ASGFNTEAF

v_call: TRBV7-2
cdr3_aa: ASSLIYVTGLYEQY

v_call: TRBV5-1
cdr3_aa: ASRVGLAGVIQETQY

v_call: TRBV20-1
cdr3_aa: KTAGGATTEAF

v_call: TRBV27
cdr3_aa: ASSLYSGADSNQPQH

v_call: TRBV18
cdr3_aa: ASSQTSGELF

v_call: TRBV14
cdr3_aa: ASSQGTPGLAAETQY

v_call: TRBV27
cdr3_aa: ASSLGRPANQPQH